The source of this T cell receptor (beta chain) is a study of human T cells and chemical hapten exposure. CDR3 length equals 13 residues. Per the germline V gene, CDR1 is SQVTM and CDR2 is ANQGSEA. V was pared by 6 bases and J by 3 bases, with 8 bases of the junction left unmatched. Unique molecular identifiers were affixed to discrete cDNA molecules within the library. One entry per CDR3 protein, called by TCRdb with MiXCR from the RACE reads. Of over 85,000 distinct CDR3 sequences in the sample, under 15% were seen once. Study-level points and caveats: Expanded TCRs were compared with controls, and the expanded TCRs formed significantly more large CDR3 similarity clusters. As the donors had alopecia, their immune response may differ from healthy people's.

Time point given: patch test 1, 2 weeks after DPC sensitization. As to treatment: therapeutic diphenylcyclopropenone sensitization with weekly scalp DPC. As for this clonotype: Its matching antigen is unknown.

The chain combines TRBV29-1 with TRBJ2-7; 7 bases align to TRBD1. The material sequenced was whole blood, taken in connection with sensitization to the hapten diphenylcyclopropenone (DPC). The source is a woman aged 40 to 50 with alopecia areata. Some clones in this sample may be carry-over from other donors' samples. The CDR3 sequence is CSVHTRDSYEQYF. CDR3 coding DNA: TGCAGCGTCCATACCCGGGACAGCTACGAGCAGTACTTC.